Detailed here is one TCR beta chain. The antigen is undetermined. The data were taken from a study of PD-1 blockade in classical Hodgkin lymphoma. This CDR3 spans 13 amino acids. Germline V gives CDR1 SGHTA, CDR2 FQGNSA. The V end was cut by 5 bases, the J end by 7 bases, with 12 bases between. Only in-frame clones appear in the TCRdb table, and some are missing; sequencing was by immunoSEQ multiplex PCR. The sample has 30,000 to 40,000 clones, about 79% seen once. With no exception, relapse followed autologous stem cell transplantation in all patients, and brentuximab vedotin exposure varied. Findings and limits, study-wide: According to reports, newly diagnosed patients had lower baseline TCR diversity than healthy donors, and relapsed/refractory patients had lower baseline TCR diversity still.

The input for sequencing was peripheral blood mononuclear cells (PBMCs), taken at baseline. V is TRBV7-2 and J is TRBJ1-5, with TRBD1 as a possible D gene (5 bases). The source is a human donor with classical Hodgkin lymphoma. The CDR3 coding sequence is TGTGCCAGCAGCGCCGCGGGGGGACAGCCCCAGCATTTT. Protein product: CASSAAGGQPQHF.